The next 19 T cell receptor beta chains were all read from a single sample in a study of blood T cell repertoires in COVID-19. Generated by immunoSEQ multiplex PCR, the TCRdb table keeps only in-frame clones and is missing some. This sample carries tens of thousands of clones, just over 85% of them seen once, and the ten largest clones take around 4%. The sample comprised peripheral blood. The receptor source for this set is a man aged 50-59 years with acute or convalescent COVID-19.

The chain carries TRBV25-1 and TRBJ1-2, with D tentatively TRBD1 (6 bases). Germline CDR1 reads MGHDK; CDR2 reads SYGVNS. The V and J ends lost 4 bases and 2 bases respectively, with 8 bases between them. CDR3 size: 13 residues. The CDR3, as DNA: TGTGCCAGCAGTGTACAGGGAAACTATGGCTACACCTTC. Translating gives CASSVQGNYGYTF.

This sequence joins TRBV6-5 and TRBJ1-1; 7 bases agree with TRBD1. The junction had 5 bases not matched to a gene; V was cut back by 5 bases and J by 2 bases. The CDR3 spans 14 residues. Germline V gene lookup returns CDR1 MNHEY and CDR2 SVGAGI. The CDR3 DNA reads as TGTGCCAGCAGTAGACAGGGCCCCAACACTGAAGCTTTCTTT. It specifies CASSRQGPNTEAFF.

V is TRBV18 and J is TRBJ1-1; 8 bases agree with TRBD1. The CDR3 has 13 amino acids. Germline V CDR1 and CDR2: KGHSH, LQKENI. The V segment lost 5 bases and the J segment 3 bases; nucleotides outside the gene matches: 2. CDR3 coding DNA: TGTGCCAGCTCATCGGGACAGGACACTGAAGCTTTCTTT. Translation: CASSSGQDTEAFF.

The V call is TRBV27, the J call TRBJ1-5; weak D call: TRBD1 (5 bases). The length of the CDR3 is 13 residues. Deletions cut 5 bases from V and 2 bases from J, with 7 bases between. Germline lookup yields CDR1 MNHEY and CDR2 SMNVEV (reference sequence). The CDR3 region is CASSQGRNQPQHF. Here the CDR3 DNA reads TGTGCCAGCAGTCAGGGCCGCAATCAGCCCCAGCATTTT.

The DNA of the CDR3 is TGTGCCACCGCCGGTGCAGGGGCATACACTGAAGCTTTCTTT. As protein: CATAGAGAYTEAFF. The rearrangement joins TRBV10-3 to TRBJ1-1, with D possibly being TRBD1 (6 bases). Germline lookup yields CDR1 ENHRY and CDR2 SYGVKD. The CDR3 covers 14 residues. The ends were cut back, 10 bases at V and 3 bases at J, with 18 bases in the middle.

By frequency in the sample, this clone is medium-sized. The rearrangement uses TRBV19 and TRBJ2-7; TRBD1 might be the D (6 bases). The CDR3 loop spans 13 amino acids. Per germline, CDR1 LNHDA and CDR2 SQIVND (reference sequence). The ends were cut back, 7 bases at V and 4 bases at J, with 14 bases in the middle. DNA for the CDR3: TGTGCCAGTATGGGGGCAGGTTGGTACGAGCAGTACTTC. The encoded protein is CASMGAGWYEQYF.

CDR3 loop: CASSTGQEISYEQYF. CDR3 DNA: TGTGCCAGTAGTACCGGACAGGAAATATCCTACGAGCAGTACTTC. The rearrangement joins TRBV19 to TRBJ2-7; 7 nucleotides align to TRBD1. The trim removed 4 bases at V and 1 base at J, leaving 7 bases unmatched. Germline V CDR1 and CDR2: LNHDA, SQIVND (reference sequence). The CDR3 totals 15 residues.

V gene TRBV4-1 combines with J gene TRBJ2-1; D unresolved. V was cut by 0 bases and J by 9 bases, with 12 bases left in between. Germline CDR1 MGHRA, CDR2 YSYEKL. This CDR3 has 14 residues. CDR3 DNA: TGCGCCAGCAGCCAAGAGTCGGCTAGTCTTGAGCAGTTCTTC. Translation: CASSQESASLEQFF.

The chain carries TRBV28 and TRBJ1-5; unclear D gene. The CDR3 is made up of 16 amino acids. V dropped 5 bases and J dropped 3 bases, with 17 bases sitting between them. Germline V gene data show CDR1 as MDHEN and CDR2 as SYDVKM. The CDR3 spells CASSLPGAVYNQPQHF. As DNA, the CDR3 is TGTGCCAGCAGTCTCCCCGGAGCGGTGTACAATCAGCCCCAGCATTTT.

This clone appeared a single time. The chain joins TRBV23-1 to TRBJ1-5; 10 nucleotides agree with TRBD1. TRBV23-1 is flagged as an ORF with uncertain function. CDR3 length: 15 residues. V dropped 10 bases and J dropped 0; count of bases not matched to a gene: 6. The CDR3 coding sequence is TGCGCCACCATAGACAGGGGGCTTAGCAATCAGCCCCAGCATTTT. Translated, it gives CATIDRGLSNQPQHF.

The V and J genes are TRBV6-6 and TRBJ1-5; D gene ambiguous. This CDR3 is built from 13 residues. Between the trimmed V and J ends, which lost 7 bases and 3 bases, there was a span of 10 bases. From germline, CDR1 is MNHNY and CDR2 SVGAGI (reference sequence). The CDR3 loop reads CASMVTTNQPQHF. The CDR3 DNA reads TGTGCCAGCATGGTCACTACCAATCAGCCCCAGCATTTT.

This chain connects TRBV5-1 to TRBJ1-5; TRBD1 matches 8 bases. Germline CDR1 reads SGHRS; CDR2 reads YFSETQ. The V and J ends lost 5 bases and 4 bases, in that order; junction bases with no gene match: 5. The CDR3 length is 14 residues. The DNA of the CDR3 is TGCGCCAGCAGAGAACAGGGGGAAAATCAGCCCCAGCATTTT. Residues: CASREQGENQPQHF.

The chain has TRBV7-9 and TRBJ1-4, with no clear D. Germline loops: CDR1 SEHNR, CDR2 FQNEAQ (reference sequence). The CDR3 totals 16 residues. Trimming shortened V by 2 bases and J by 3 bases, and 13 bases separated the two germline ends. CDR3 region: CASSLLGAVANEKLFF. As DNA, the CDR3 is TGTGCCAGCAGCTTATTAGGAGCTGTGGCTAATGAAAAACTGTTTTTT.

This chain uses TRBV12-3 or TRBV12-4 with TRBJ2-2, with D hard to call. V was cut by 7 bases and J by 2 bases, with 8 bases left in between. CDR3 length: 13 amino acids. DNA for the CDR3: TGTGCCAGCACCCTACTCAACACCGGGGAGCTGTTTTTT. This gives the protein CASTLLNTGELFF.

This clone has just one count. J is TRBJ2-2 and V is TRBV7-9, with D uncertain. CDR1 is SEHNR and CDR2 is FQNEAQ in the germline V gene (reference sequence). The CDR3 is 11 amino acids. V dropped 0 bases and J dropped 15 bases, with 8 bases sitting between them. This CDR3 is CASSLAPEVFF. CDR3 bases: TGTGCCAGCAGCTTAGCCCCCGAGGTGTTTTTT.

This chain connects TRBV7-3 to TRBJ2-1; D is unclear. The V end lost 5 bases, the J end lost 0 bases, and 5 bases lay between the germline ends. The CDR3 is 13 amino acids. From germline, CDR1 is SGHTA and CDR2 FQGTGA. Here the CDR3 reads CASSPSSYNEQFF. CDR3 nucleotides: TGTGCCAGCAGCCCTAGCTCCTACAATGAGCAGTTCTTC.

V is TRBV11-1 and J is TRBJ1-5; 9 nucleotides match TRBD1. The germline CDR1 and CDR2 sequences are SGHAT and FQDESV (reference sequence). The CDR3 has 15 amino acids. V dropped 5 bases and J dropped 5; count of bases not matched to a gene: 7. The CDR3 sequence is CASSPGTGTDQPQHF. CDR3 sequence (DNA): TGTGCCAGCAGCCCCGGGACAGGGACGGATCAGCCCCAGCATTTT.

This clone came up once. Here the CDR3 DNA reads TGTGCCAGCAGCTCGGACAGGGGAGGCCCCGGGTATCAGCCCCAGCATTTT. The encoded protein is CASSSDRGGPGYQPQHF. The rearrangement joins TRBV7-8 to TRBJ1-5; 9 bases match TRBD1. Looked up from germline, CDR1 is SGHVS and CDR2 is FQNEAQ. Trimming took 4 bases from V and 5 from J; bases not matched to a gene: 12. This CDR3 has 17 amino acids.

This chain joins TRBV5-1 and TRBJ1-2, with 8 bases matching TRBD1. Germline loops: CDR1 SGHRS, CDR2 YFSETQ. J gave up 0 bases and V 3 bases, and 10 bases lay outside the gene matches. CDR3 length: 17 residues. CDR3 sequence: CASSSVMGQETNYGYTF. For the CDR3, the DNA is TGCGCCAGCAGCTCCGTGATGGGACAGGAGACTAACTATGGCTACACCTTC.